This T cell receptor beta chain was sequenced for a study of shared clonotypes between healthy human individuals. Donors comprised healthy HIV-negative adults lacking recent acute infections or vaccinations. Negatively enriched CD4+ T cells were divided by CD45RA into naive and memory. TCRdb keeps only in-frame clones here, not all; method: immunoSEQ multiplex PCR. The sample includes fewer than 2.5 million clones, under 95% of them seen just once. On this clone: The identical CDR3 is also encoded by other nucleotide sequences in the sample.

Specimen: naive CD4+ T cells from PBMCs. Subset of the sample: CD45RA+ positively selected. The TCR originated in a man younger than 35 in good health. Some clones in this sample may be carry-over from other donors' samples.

CDR3 protein: CASSFGQGNNQPQHF. The CDR3 region has the DNA TGTGCCAGCAGTTTCGGACAGGGGAACAATCAGCCCCAGCATTTT. The genes are TRBV28 and TRBJ1-5; 9 bases line up with TRBD1. CDR3 length: 15 residues. Germline lookup yields CDR1 MDHEN and CDR2 SYDVKM. V lost 3 bases and J lost 3; bases outside the gene matches: 3.